A selection of T cell receptor beta chains follows, all from one sample in a study of Tregs in tolerant kidney transplant recipients. Assay: immunoSEQ multiplex PCR; the TCRdb copy retains only in-frame clones and omits some. The table records approximately 67,000 clones, over 85% of them present only once. The sequencing used CD8+ T cells from blood, collected before the transplant. These receptor sequences come from a human donor who received a combined kidney and bone marrow transplant. CDR3s include the opening cysteine and the closing phenylalanine or tryptophan. The D gene is left open where the match is weak. A row's size may be missing; if present it is once, few, many or a size class.

j_call cdr3_length d_call v_call clone_size cdr3_nt cdr3_aa
TRBJ2-2 13 TRBD1 TRBV7-9 NA TGTGCCAGCACCGGGACAGGGAACGGGGAGCTGTTTTTT CASTGTGNGELFF
TRBJ1-5 14 TRBD1 TRBV5-8 NA TGTGCCAGCAGCTATAACAGGGGGGTTGCGCCCCAGCATTTT CASSYNRGVAPQHF
TRBJ2-7 13 TRBD1 TRBV27 NA TGTGCCAGCAGCCTACTCACAGGGGACGAGCAGTACTTC CASSLLTGDEQYF
TRBJ1-1 15 TRBD1 TRBV29-1 few TGCAGCGTTGAAAGGACAGGGGAGGCCAACACTGAAGCTTTCTTT CSVERTGEANTEAFF
TRBJ2-7 16 TRBD1 TRBV4-1 NA TGCGCCAGCAGCCAAGCCCCCGGGACAGGGGGACACGAGCAGTACTTC CASSQAPGTGGHEQYF
TRBJ2-7 15 NA TRBV19 NA TGTGCCAGTAGTGCGGGGCAGGGAGTATTGTACGAGCAGTACTTC CASSAGQGVLYEQYF
TRBJ2-7 15 TRBD1 TRBV13 NA TGTGCCAGCAGTTCAACAGGGGCCGCCAACCACGAGCAGTACTTC CASSSTGAANHEQYF
TRBJ1-2 18 TRBD1 TRBV5-6 NA TGTGCCAGCAGCTTGACGGAGGAGGGACAGGGAGGACGCTATGGCTACACCTTC CASSLTEEGQGGRYGYTF
TRBJ2-7 12 NA TRBV7-9 NA TGTGCCAGCAGCCCCTCGCTCGGGGAGCAGTACTTC CASSPSLGEQYF
TRBJ2-5 15 NA TRBV13 NA TGTGCCAGCAGCTTGACGCCCCGGGGTCAAGAGACCCAGTACTTC CASSLTPRGQETQYF
TRBJ1-2 18 TRBD1 TRBV10-3 NA TGTGCCATCAGTGAGTCCCGAGGTCGCGGACAGGGGGCGATCGGCTACACCTTC CAISESRGRGQGAIGYTF
TRBJ2-1 16 TRBD2 TRBV6-4 few TGTGCCAGCAGTGACTCGGGGACTAGCGGGAGCGATGAGCAGTTCTTC CASSDSGTSGSDEQFF
TRBJ2-1 16 NA TRBV7-2 NA TGTGCCAGCAGCTTATGGCAGCCTAGCTCCTACAATGAGCAGTTCTTC CASSLWQPSSYNEQFF
TRBJ2-5 13 NA TRBV13 NA TGTGCCAGCAGCTTAGGGCAGCAAGAGACCCAGTACTTC CASSLGQQETQYF
TRBJ1-4 14 TRBD1 TRBV7-8 NA TGTGCCAGCAGCTCGGACAGGCGTAATGAAAAACTGTTTTTT CASSSDRRNEKLFF
TRBJ2-1 13 NA TRBV19 NA TGTGCCAGTAGTATGGACAATTACAATGAGCAGTTCTTC CASSMDNYNEQFF
TRBJ1-1 14 NA TRBV30 NA TGTGCCTGGAGTGGAGGCAGGGGTGCCGCTGAAGCTTTCTTT CAWSGGRGAAEAFF
TRBJ2-1 17 NA TRBV5-6 NA TGTGCCAGCAGCTTGTCCCTCACAGGTCACTCCTACAATGAGCAGTTCTTC CASSLSLTGHSYNEQFF
TRBJ1-1 15 TRBD1 TRBV19 NA TGTGCCAGTAGTATAGGGACCAGGGGGAGCACTGAAGCTTTCTTC CASSIGTRGSTEAFF
TRBJ1-3 15 TRBD1 TRBV4-3 few TGCGCCAGCAGCCAATCCCAGGGGGCTGGAAACACCATATATTTT CASSQSQGAGNTIYF
TRBJ1-1 12 NA TRBV4-1 NA TGCGCCAGCAGCCAAGCGCGGAATGAAGCTTTCTTT CASSQARNEAFF
TRBJ2-7 13 NA TRBV4-1 NA TGCGCCAGCAGCCCGTTACAGGCCTACGAGCAGTACTTC CASSPLQAYEQYF
TRBJ1-2 11 TRBD1 TRBV7-6 NA TGTGCCATTCAGGGGGCGAGGGGCTACACCTTC CAIQGARGYTF
TRBJ2-1 14 TRBD1 TRBV27 NA TGTGCCAGCAGTCCCCGGGACAGGCGCAATGAGCAGTTCTTC CASSPRDRRNEQFF
TRBJ2-5 18 TRBD2 TRBV5-6 NA TGTGCCAGCAGCGACGGGACTAGCGGACTCGGCCGCGGAGAGACCCAGTACTTC CASSDGTSGLGRGETQYF
TRBJ2-1 14 TRBD1 TRBV10-3 NA TGTGCCATCAGTGATAGCAGGGGGTACAATGAGCAGTTCTTC CAISDSRGYNEQFF
TRBJ2-6 16 TRBD1 TRBV2 NA TGTGCCAGCAGGACCTGGGACAGCTCTGGGGCCAACGTCCTGACTTTC CASRTWDSSGANVLTF
TRBJ2-7 14 TRBD1 TRBV2 few TGTGCCAGCAGGGGTCGGGACAGGGGGCGCGAGCAGTACTTC CASRGRDRGREQYF
TRBJ2-1 18 NA TRBV7-9 NA TGTGCCAGCAGCCCCACAGTGGGGCGGAGATGGGGCCACAATGAGCAGTTCTTC CASSPTVGRRWGHNEQFF
TRBJ1-2 13 NA TRBV9 NA TGTGCCAGCAGCGTAGGAACGGACTATGGCTACACCTTC CASSVGTDYGYTF
TRBJ1-1 13 NA TRBV19 few TGTGCCAGTGGACACGGAGGGGCCACTGAAGCTTTCTTT CASGHGGATEAFF
TRBJ2-7 12 TRBD1 TRBV27 NA TGTGGCTCGGGACAGGGGCTCTACGAGCAGTACTTC CGSGQGLYEQYF
TRBJ1-4 15 NA TRBV27 few TGTGCCAGCAGTTTAGTGCCAGGGGTAGGGGAAAAACTGTTTTTT CASSLVPGVGEKLFF
TRBJ1-5 19 TRBD1 TRBV14 NA TGTGCCAGCAGCCAATGTAAACGGGACAGGGTTGGAGGAAATCAGCCCCAGCATTTT CASSQCKRDRVGGNQPQHF
TRBJ1-2 15 NA TRBV27 NA TGTGCCAGCAGTTTAACGCCCGGGGGTTTCTATGGCTACACCTTC CASSLTPGGFYGYTF
TRBJ2-1 15 NA TRBV27 NA TGTGCCAGCAGTTTATCCGTCAGCTCCTACAATGAGCAGTTCTTC CASSLSVSSYNEQFF
TRBJ1-3 16 NA TRBV7-6 NA TGTGCCAGCAGCTTAAGTGCCGAGAACTCTGGAAACACCATATATTTT CASSLSAENSGNTIYF
TRBJ2-7 21 TRBD2 TRBV4-1 NA TGCGCCAGCAGCCATAGTTTTTCCCGGACTAGCGGGAGTTCGCCGGACTACGAGCAGTACTTC CASSHSFSRTSGSSPDYEQYF
TRBJ2-1 15 TRBD2 TRBV30 NA TGTGCCTGGAGTGTTGGGAGCGGGAGGAGCGATGAGCAGTTCTTC CAWSVGSGRSDEQFF
TRBJ1-1 15 TRBD1 TRBV5-4 NA TGTGCCAGCAGCCGGGGACAGGGTATGAACACTGAAGCTTTCTTT CASSRGQGMNTEAFF
TRBJ2-7 16 TRBD2 TRBV27 once TGTGCCAGCAGTTTAAGGTCGTCTAGCGGGGCGTACGAGCAGTACTTC CASSLRSSSGAYEQYF
TRBJ2-3 15 NA TRBV27 NA TGTGCCAGCAGTTTTACGGGAATGGACACAGATACGCAGTATTTT CASSFTGMDTDTQYF
TRBJ1-1 13 NA TRBV29-1 NA TGCAGCGACCGGAAAACAGAAAACACTGAAGCTTTCTTT CSDRKTENTEAFF
TRBJ1-5 17 NA TRBV19 NA TGTGCCACCCACGGAGGGGCAGGGATTGATTACAATCAGCCCCAGCATTTT CATHGGAGIDYNQPQHF
TRBJ1-2 12 NA TRBV2 NA TGTGCCACCGGAGCAGACGTTTATGGCTACACCTTC CATGADVYGYTF
TRBJ2-6 15 NA TRBV7-8 once TGTGCCAGCAGCTTAGTCAGGGCTGGGGCCAACGTCCTGACTTTC CASSLVRAGANVLTF
TRBJ2-5 12 NA TRBV5-6 NA TGTGCCAGCAGCTCCCAGGGAGAGACCCAGTACTTC CASSSQGETQYF
TRBJ2-7 12 NA TRBV4-3 NA TGCGCCAGCAGCCAAGATTCAGGCGAGCAGTACTTC CASSQDSGEQYF
TRBJ2-1 15 TRBD1 TRBV19 NA TGTGCCAGTAGTTGGGGGCTGACAGGGATAAATGAGCAGTTCTTC CASSWGLTGINEQFF
TRBJ1-5 15 NA TRBV19 NA TGTGCCAGTGCCACGGGGGTCGGGGGCAATCAGCCCCAGCATTTT CASATGVGGNQPQHF
TRBJ2-7 15 NA TRBV2 NA TGTGCCAGCAGTGAAGGCTCGGCAGGCTCCTACGAGCAGTACTTC CASSEGSAGSYEQYF